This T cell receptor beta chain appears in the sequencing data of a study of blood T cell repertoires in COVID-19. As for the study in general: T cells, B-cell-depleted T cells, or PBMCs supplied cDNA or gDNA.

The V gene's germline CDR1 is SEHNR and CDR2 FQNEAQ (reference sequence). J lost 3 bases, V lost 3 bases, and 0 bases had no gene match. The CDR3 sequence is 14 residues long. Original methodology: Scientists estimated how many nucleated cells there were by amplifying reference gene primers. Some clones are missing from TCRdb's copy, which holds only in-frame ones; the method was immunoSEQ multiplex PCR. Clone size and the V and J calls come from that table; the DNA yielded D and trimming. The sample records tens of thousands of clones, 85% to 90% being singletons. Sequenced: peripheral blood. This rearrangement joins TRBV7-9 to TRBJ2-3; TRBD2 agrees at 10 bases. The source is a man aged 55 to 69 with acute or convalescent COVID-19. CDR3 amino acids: CASSLGLATDTQYF. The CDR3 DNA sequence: TGTGCCAGCAGCTTGGGACTAGCGACAGATACGCAGTATTTT. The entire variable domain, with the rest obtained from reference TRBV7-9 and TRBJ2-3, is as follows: DTGVSQNPRHKITKRGQNVTFRCDPISEHNRLYWYRQTLGQGPEFLTYFQNEAQLEKSRLLSDRFSAERPKGSFSTLEIQRTEQGDSAMYLCASSLGLATDTQYFGPGTRLTVL.